A single sample gave rise to the 29 T cell receptor beta chains below, sequenced in a study of T cell changes during pregnancy in multiple sclerosis. Sequencing was performed with immunoSEQ multiplex PCR; in TCRdb, only in-frame clones are kept and a portion is missing. Of more than 60,000 clones in the sample, 80% to 95% were seen once. The material sequenced was peripheral blood, taken in the second trimester of pregnancy. The receptors shown here come from a female donor with multiple sclerosis, enrolled in a pregnancy study.

This rearrangement joins TRBV9 to TRBJ2-3; tentatively, D is TRBD2 (5 bases). Per germline, CDR1 SGDLS and CDR2 YYNGEE. The V end lost 1 base, the J end lost 0 bases, and 6 bases lay between the germline ends. The CDR3 has 14 amino acids. This chain's CDR3 is CASSVWTSTDTQYF. The CDR3, as DNA: TGTGCCAGCAGCGTATGGACTAGCACAGATACGCAGTATTTT.

The rearrangement joins TRBV5-6 to TRBJ1-1, with TRBD1 matching over 8 bases. From germline, CDR1 is SGHDT and CDR2 YYEEEE. V lost 0 bases and J lost 5; bases outside the gene matches: 6. This CDR3 has 15 residues. CDR3 sequence: CASSLADRGPTEAFF. The DNA of the CDR3 is TGTGCCAGCAGCTTGGCCGACAGGGGTCCTACTGAAGCTTTCTTT.

V is TRBV7-2 and J is TRBJ2-2; D may be TRBD1 (5 bases). The V end lost 1 base, the J end lost 5 bases, and 8 bases lay between the germline ends. This CDR3 comprises 14 residues. CDR1 SGHTA and CDR2 FQGNSA come from the germline V gene. This CDR3 is CASSLGGRTGELFF. The CDR3 region has the DNA TGTGCCAGCAGCTTAGGGGGCAGAACCGGGGAGCTGTTTTTT.

The chain uses TRBV7-9 and TRBJ2-7, with D possibly matching TRBD1 (7 bases). The V gene lost 1 base and the J gene lost 3 bases, with 19 bases spanning the gap. The germline V gene encodes CDR1 SEHNR and CDR2 FQNEAQ (reference sequence). The length of the CDR3 is 17 residues. The CDR3 DNA sequence: TGTGCCAGCAGCTTAGATTCGCAGGGGGACTTTTACTACGAGCAGTACTTC. It specifies CASSLDSQGDFYYEQYF.

The chain is built from TRBV5-1 and TRBJ2-5; 9 bases are a match to TRBD1. This CDR3 is 16 amino acids long. Trimming cost V 4 bases and J 5 bases; bases outside gene matches: 12. Germline CDR1 SGHRS, CDR2 YFSETQ. The CDR3, as DNA: TGCGCCAGCAGCGAGGTTCCCGGGACAGGGAAGGAGACCCAGTACTTC. Encoded protein: CASSEVPGTGKETQYF.

This chain connects TRBV7-2 to TRBJ2-7, with D perhaps matching TRBD2 (6 bases). The CDR3 spans 16 residues. Germline V gene sequence: CDR1 SGHTA, CDR2 FQGNSA. V shed 1 base and J shed 6 bases, with 19 bases lying between them. Written as DNA, the CDR3 is TGTGCCAGCAGCTTAGGCACTGGGACTGCCGGGAGCGAGCAGTACTTC. It specifies CASSLGTGTAGSEQYF.

Here the CDR3 DNA reads TGTGCCAGCTTAACGGTGGGCACAGATACGCAGTATTTT. This encodes CASLTVGTDTQYF. The chain couples TRBV6-1 to TRBJ2-3; the D is unclear. Trimming stripped 8 bases from V and 1 base from J, with 10 bases between. Germline V gene sequence: CDR1 MNHNS, CDR2 SASEGT. The CDR3 spans 13 residues.

The rearrangement joins TRBV7-9 to TRBJ2-7, with TRBD1 identical over 9 bases. CDR3 length: 13 residues. V lost 9 bases to trimming and J lost 2 bases; unmatched junction nucleotides: 5. Germline loops: CDR1 SEHNR, CDR2 FQNEAQ (reference sequence). The CDR3 DNA sequence: TGTGCCAGTTCACGGGACAGGGCCTACGAGCAGTACTTC. Translating it yields CASSRDRAYEQYF.

This chain joins TRBV19 and TRBJ1-3; D uncertain. V was cut by 7 bases and J by 0 bases, with 4 bases left in between. This CDR3 region has 12 residues. Germline V gene sequence: CDR1 LNHDA, CDR2 SQIVND (reference sequence). The CDR3 protein is CASKRSGNTIYF. The CDR3 DNA is TGTGCCAGTAAGCGCTCTGGAAACACCATATATTTT.

The chain joins TRBV19 to TRBJ2-1; TRBD1 matches at 8 bases. Per the germline V gene, CDR1 is LNHDA and CDR2 is SQIVND (reference sequence). The V and J ends lost 1 base and 8 bases, in that order; junction bases with no gene match: 7. This CDR3 contains 15 residues. The CDR3 DNA sequence: TGTGCCAGTAGTATAGCCAGGGGGCGCATCTATGAGCAGTTCTTC. Its protein product is CASSIARGRIYEQFF.

The CDR3 sequence: CASTGGHSYNEQFF. The CDR3 nucleotides read TGTGCCAGCACAGGGGGGCACTCCTACAATGAGCAGTTCTTC. The V and J genes are TRBV6-1 and TRBJ2-1, with D possibly being TRBD1 (7 bases). There are 14 residues in the CDR3. Looked up from germline, CDR1 is MNHNS and CDR2 is SASEGT. The V end lost 7 bases, the J end lost 0 bases, and 10 bases lay between the germline ends.

The J gene is TRBJ2-5, the V gene TRBV6-1; possibly TRBD1 for D (8 bases). In germline, CDR1 is MNHNS, CDR2 SASEGT. The CDR3 is made up of 13 amino acids. V was clipped by 6 bases and J by 4 bases, with 12 bases between them. CDR3: CASRDREGETQYF. The CDR3 region has the DNA TGTGCCAGCAGGGACAGGGAGGGAGAGACCCAGTACTTC.

The chain uses TRBV7-2 and TRBJ1-3; no reliable D call. The germline V gene has CDR1 SGHTA and CDR2 FQGNSA. V was shortened by 2 bases and J by 1 base, with 9 bases between the two germline ends. The CDR3 has 15 residues. DNA of the CDR3: TGTGCCAGCAGCTTATTTAGAGATTCTGGAAACACCATATATTTT. Amino acids: CASSLFRDSGNTIYF. The complete variable domain, with remaining parts taken from reference TRBV7-2 and TRBJ1-3, reads GAGVSQSPSNKVTEKGKDVELRCDPISGHTALYWYRQSLGQGLEFLIYFQGNSAPDKSGLPSDRFSAERTGGSVSTLTIQRTQQEDSAVYLCASSLFRDSGNTIYFGEGSWLTVV.

The chain joins TRBV6-5 to TRBJ1-1, with D perhaps TRBD1 (5 bases). V gave up 3 bases and J gave up 1 base, with 9 bases separating them. The CDR3 has 14 residues. Germline V gene data show CDR1 as MNHEY and CDR2 as SVGAGI. CDR3 sequence: CASSYRQRNTEAFF. The DNA of the CDR3 is TGTGCCAGCAGTTATCGACAGAGGAACACTGAAGCTTTCTTT.

The chain combines TRBV4-3 with TRBJ1-2; 8 nucleotides agree with TRBD1. V shed 5 bases, J shed 8 bases, and the junction held 10 bases outside the gene matches. Germline loops: CDR1 LGHNA, CDR2 YSLEER. CDR3 length equals 14 residues. CDR3 protein: CASSYRQGAQGYTF. The CDR3 DNA reads TGCGCCAGCAGCTACCGCCAGGGGGCTCAGGGCTACACCTTC.

The genes are TRBV7-3 and TRBJ1-1, with no clear D. This CDR3 is built from 14 residues. Trimming took 0 bases from V and 1 from J, leaving 6 bases between them. The V gene's germline CDR1 is SGHTA and CDR2 FQGTGA. The CDR3 nucleotides read TGTGCCAGCAGCTTAACGTCAGGGAACACTGAAGCTTTCTTT. Translated: CASSLTSGNTEAFF.

This rearrangement joins TRBV6-1 to TRBJ2-1; 7 nucleotides match TRBD2. V gave up 4 bases and J gave up 9 bases; unmatched junction bases: 6. The CDR3 extends over 13 amino acids. Germline CDR1 MNHNS, CDR2 SASEGT. Here the CDR3 DNA reads TGTGCCAGCAGTGTAATCATAGCGGGTGAGCAGTTCTTC. The encoded protein is CASSVIIAGEQFF.

The rearrangement uses TRBV19 and TRBJ2-1, with 15 nucleotides matching TRBD2. V lost 5 bases and J lost 0; bases outside the gene matches: 5. CDR1 is LNHDA, CDR2 SQIVND, per germline (reference sequence). This CDR3 region has 18 residues. As DNA, the CDR3 is TGTGCCAGTAGTCCGGGACTAGCGGGAGGCTCCTCCTACAATGAGCAGTTCTTC. Its translation: CASSPGLAGGSSYNEQFF.

J is TRBJ1-2 and V is TRBV29-1; D perhaps matches TRBD1 (5 bases). The V end lost 5 bases, the J end lost 5 bases, and 12 bases lay between the germline ends. The CDR3 is 12 amino acids. The germline V gene has CDR1 SQVTM and CDR2 ANQGSEA. CDR3 nucleotide sequence: TGCAGCGTTTCCAGGGTGGGGTATGGCTACACCTTC. This sequence encodes CSVSRVGYGYTF.

The V call is TRBV30, the J call TRBJ1-6, with a weak D call TRBD1 (5 bases). Germline CDR1 GTSNPN, CDR2 SVGIG (reference sequence). The CDR3 extends over 16 amino acids. Deletions cut 8 bases from V and 0 bases from J, with 17 bases between. CDR3 bases: TGTGCCGGGTCGATTGGGGGGAGCTCCTATAATTCACCCCTCCACTTT. This translates into CAGSIGGSSYNSPLHF.

The rearrangement joins TRBV11-1 to TRBJ2-1; 11 bases align to TRBD2. The J segment lost 5 bases and the V segment lost 6 bases, leaving 3 bases of the junction unmatched. Germline V CDR1 and CDR2: SGHAT, FQDESV (reference sequence). The CDR3 totals 14 residues. CDR3 nucleotides: TGTGCCAGCAGACTAGCGGGGGAGCACAATGAGCAGTTCTTC. Its translation is CASRLAGEHNEQFF. Full variable domain (rest looked up from reference TRBV11-1 and TRBJ2-1): EAEVAQSPRYKITEKSQAVAFWCDPISGHATLYWYRQILGQGPELLVQFQDESVVDDSQLPKDRFSAERLKGVDSTLKIQPAELGDSAMYLCASRLAGEHNEQFFGPGTRLTVL.

This sequence joins TRBV7-2 and TRBJ1-2, with TRBD1 identical over 10 bases. The V segment lost 5 bases and the J segment 2 bases; nucleotides outside the gene matches: 8. CDR3 size: 16 residues. Per the germline V gene, CDR1 is SGHTA and CDR2 is FQGNSA. The CDR3 sequence: CASSQGGTGANYGYTF. CDR3 nucleotides: TGTGCCAGCAGCCAGGGCGGGACAGGGGCGAACTATGGCTACACCTTC.

CDR3 sequence reads: CASSLGWQGVDEQFF. In DNA, the CDR3 is TGTGCCAGCAGCTTAGGTTGGCAGGGTGTAGATGAGCAGTTCTTC. The chain joins TRBV7-9 to TRBJ2-1, with D possibly matching TRBD1 (5 bases). CDR3 length equals 15 residues. The ends were cut back, 1 base at V and 8 bases at J, with 15 bases in the middle. Germline loops: CDR1 SEHNR, CDR2 FQNEAQ (reference sequence).

This clone showed up just a few times. V is TRBV6-6 and J is TRBJ2-7, with D possibly being TRBD1 (6 bases). The CDR3 has 15 amino acids. V was trimmed by 6 bases and J by 0 bases, leaving 15 bases between them. From germline, CDR1 is MNHNY and CDR2 SVGAGI (reference sequence). CDR3 bases: TGTGCCAGCAGCCCGGGACATAGCAGCTCCTACGAGCAGTACTTC. Its protein product is CASSPGHSSSYEQYF.

The chain uses TRBV5-4 and TRBJ2-1; 9 positions agree with TRBD2. The CDR3 length is 12 residues. Germline V lookup: CDR1 SGHNT, CDR2 YYREEE (reference sequence). J lost 8 bases, V lost 10 bases, and 7 bases had no gene match. In DNA, the CDR3 is TGTGCCCGAGCGGGAGGCCCGGATGAGCAGTTCTTC. It yields the protein CARAGGPDEQFF. The whole variable domain, remainder taken from reference TRBV5-4 and TRBJ2-1, is ETGVTQSPTHLIKTRGQQVTLRCSSQSGHNTVSWYQQALGQGPQFIFQYYREEENGRGNFPPRFSGLQFPNYSSELNVNALELDDSALYLCARAGGPDEQFFGPGTRLTVL.

This chain uses TRBV2 with TRBJ2-7, with 7 positions matching TRBD1. The CDR3 sequence is 13 residues long. V trimming: 5 bases; J trimming: 5 bases; junction bases outside the gene matches: 6. Germline-derived CDR1 and CDR2 are SNHLY and FYNNEI. In DNA, the CDR3 is TGTGCCAGCAGTTTCGACAGGGCAAACGAGCAGTACTTC. Protein sequence: CASSFDRANEQYF.

This clone was recorded only once. In nucleotides, the CDR3 is TGCGCCAGCAATGGGGCCCCGAACACCGGGGAGCTGTTTTTT. Translation: CASNGAPNTGELFF. The chain is built from TRBV5-1 and TRBJ2-2, with a weak D call TRBD1 (5 bases). CDR3 size: 14 residues. The germline V gene has CDR1 SGHRS and CDR2 YFSETQ. V was shortened by 6 bases and J by 0 bases, with 9 bases between the two germline ends.

The chain carries TRBV4-3 and TRBJ2-2; 12 bases align to TRBD2. The CDR3 sequence is 18 residues long. The germline gives CDR1 LGHNA, CDR2 YSLEER. With 0 bases clipped from V and 7 bases from J, the junction kept 9 bases outside the gene matches. CDR3 loop: CASSQDELAGGRIGELFF. CDR3 nucleotides: TGCGCCAGCAGCCAAGATGAGCTAGCGGGGGGGCGGATCGGGGAGCTGTTTTTT.

This clone was seen a few times. The chain couples TRBV5-1 to TRBJ2-5; no reliable D call. This CDR3 is built from 16 residues. Germline V lookup: CDR1 SGHRS, CDR2 YFSETQ. The V end was cut by 2 bases, the J end by 4 bases, with 18 bases between. CDR3 sequence reads: CASSFSSRDTGETQYF. The DNA of the CDR3 is TGCGCCAGCAGCTTTTCCTCGCGTGATACGGGAGAGACCCAGTACTTC.